This T cell receptor (beta chain) was profiled in a study of Graves' ophthalmopathy and Graves' hyperthyroidism. Study-level background: Before any treatment, peripheral blood was taken at the initial diagnosis.

The diagnosis combined clinical symptoms, thyroxine, TRAb, thyroid ultrasound and orbital computed tomography scans. The V gene lost 7 bases and the J gene lost 6 bases, with 9 bases spanning the gap. This CDR3 spans 11 amino acids. The sequenced template was RNA, covering the TCR beta CDR3 region. HTBI primers were employed in first-round RT-PCR, then a second-round multiplex PCR followed. A single record per CDR3 protein comes from TCRdb applying MiXCR to the multiplex PCR reads. The repertoire holds 200,000 to 250,000 distinct CDR3 sequences, with 25% to 30% as singletons. On this clonotype: Its cognate antigen is unknown.

Study outcomes and limitations: Blood was where most expanded thyroid clonotypes above 0.001 frequency also turned up.

The sample was peripheral blood. The TCR sequence derives from a man aged 45-65 years with Graves' ophthalmopathy. The chain has TRBV12-3 or TRBV12-4 and TRBJ1-1; D might be TRBD1 (5 bases). CDR3 sequence (DNA): TGTGCCAGCAACAGGCGGGCTGAAGCTTTCTTT. Translated, it gives CASNRRAEAFF.